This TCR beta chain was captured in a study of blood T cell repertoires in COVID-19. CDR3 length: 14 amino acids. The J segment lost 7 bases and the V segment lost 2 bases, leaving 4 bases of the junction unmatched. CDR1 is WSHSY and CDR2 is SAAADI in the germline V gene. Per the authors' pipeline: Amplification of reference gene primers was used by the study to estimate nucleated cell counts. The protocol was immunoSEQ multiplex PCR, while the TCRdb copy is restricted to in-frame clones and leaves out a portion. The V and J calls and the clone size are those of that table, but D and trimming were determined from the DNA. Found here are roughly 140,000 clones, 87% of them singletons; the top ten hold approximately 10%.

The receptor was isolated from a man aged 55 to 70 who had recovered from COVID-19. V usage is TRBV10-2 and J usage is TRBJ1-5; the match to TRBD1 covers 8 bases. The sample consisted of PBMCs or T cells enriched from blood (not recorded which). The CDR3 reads CASSEPDRGQPQHF. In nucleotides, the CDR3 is TGCGCCAGCAGTGAGCCAGACAGGGGACAGCCCCAGCATTTT.